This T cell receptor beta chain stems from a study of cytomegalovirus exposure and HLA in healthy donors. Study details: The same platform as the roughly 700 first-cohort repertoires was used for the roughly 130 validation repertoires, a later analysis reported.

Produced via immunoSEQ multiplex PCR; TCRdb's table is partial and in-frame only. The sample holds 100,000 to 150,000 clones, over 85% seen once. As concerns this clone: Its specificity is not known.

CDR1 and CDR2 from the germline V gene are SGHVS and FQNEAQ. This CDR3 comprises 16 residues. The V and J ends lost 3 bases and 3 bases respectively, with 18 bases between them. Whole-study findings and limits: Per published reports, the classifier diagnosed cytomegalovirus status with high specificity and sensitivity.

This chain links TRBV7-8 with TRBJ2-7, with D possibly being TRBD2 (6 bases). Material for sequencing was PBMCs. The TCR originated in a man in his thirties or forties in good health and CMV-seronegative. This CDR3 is CASSLTGEVMSYEQYF. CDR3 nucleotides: TGTGCCAGCAGCTTGACCGGGGAGGTGATGAGCTACGAGCAGTACTTC.